The source of this T cell receptor (beta chain) is a study of T-cell reconstitution after alpha-beta-depleted transplantation in children. Study-wide results and caveats: Certain patients had high TCRbeta diversity at day 60, and it came from recipient T cells and thymic progenitors that survived. By about two months after transplant, alpha-beta T cells reportedly arose from several hundred graft clones that had expanded. Hyperexpanded clones declined; after one year, newly produced T cells mostly supplied diversity.

The library targeted TCRbeta and was prepared with unique molecular identifiers. MiXCR was run by TCRdb on the PCR reads, yielding one entry per CDR3 protein. The table shows 150,000 to 250,000 distinct CDR3 sequences, with 5% to 6.5% occurring only once. As for this clonotype: Its antigen is undetermined.

Germline V gene data show CDR1 as SEHNR and CDR2 as FQNEAQ (reference sequence). The CDR3 contains 14 residues. V lost 3 bases, J lost 1 base, and 10 bases lay in between. The chain couples TRBV7-9 to TRBJ2-7; D uncertain. Sample: PBMCs, taken before TCRalphabeta/CD19-depleted stem cell transplant. This TCR derives from a girl under three years old with combined immunodeficiency, due to receive a stem cell transplant. The CDR3, as DNA: TGTGCCAGCAGCTTCGGCGGTTGGTCCTACGAGCAGTACTTC. Its protein is CASSFGGWSYEQYF. The complete variable domain, with remaining parts taken from reference TRBV7-9 and TRBJ2-7, reads DTGVSQNPRHKITKRGQNVTFRCDPISEHNRLYWYRQTLGQGPEFLTYFQNEAQLEKSRLLSDRFSAERPKGSFSTLEIQRTEQGDSAMYLCASSFGGWSYEQYFGPGTRLTVT.